This entry concerns a single T cell receptor beta chain. The antigen remains undetermined. Each replicate PCR on the sorted subsets used roughly 200 ng DNA (roughly 30,000 T cell genomes). Only in-frame clones appear in the TCRdb table, and some are missing; sequencing was by immunoSEQ multiplex PCR. The table records some 800,000 clones, around 93% of them present only once. Only CD45RO-negative cells positively selected for CCR7 counted as naive CD8 cells, so terminally differentiated effector memory CD45RA+ cells were excluded. The study drew its donors from healthy HIV-negative adults without recent acute infections or vaccinations. The entry originates in a study of shared clonotypes between healthy human individuals. Per germline, CDR1 MGHRA and CDR2 YSYEKL. The CDR3 has 13 residues. V was trimmed by 0 bases and J by 3 bases, leaving 6 bases between them. Study results and limitations: In contrast to clonotypes shared by all four donors, non-shared clonotypes had lower generation probabilities.

The sample consisted of naive CD8+ T cells sorted from blood. V gene TRBV4-1 combines with J gene TRBJ2-7; D is ambiguous. The sequence was collected from a young man in good health. The CDR3 DNA is TGCGCCAGCAGCCAAGATGCTGACTACGAGCAGTACTTC. Amino acids: CASSQDADYEQYF.